The 20 T cell receptor beta chains in this list originate from one sample, sequenced in a study of OX40 agonist ivuxolimab in advanced cancers. TCRdb's table, derived via immunoSEQ multiplex PCR, lists solely in-frame clones and lacks some. The sample carries tens of thousands of clones, 85% recorded once. Sequencing was performed on CD4+ or CD8+ T cells sorted from blood, taken in a trial of the OX40 agonist ivuxolimab. Receptors originate from an adult with an advanced solid tumor such as melanoma, head and neck, liver or kidney cancer.

V and J are TRBV5-1 and TRBJ1-1, with D hard to call. CDR3 size: 14 residues. V lost 6 bases, J lost 0 bases, and 12 bases lay in between. CDR1 and CDR2 from the germline V gene are SGHRS and YFSETQ. This CDR3 is CASNNLGLNTEAFF. The CDR3 region has the DNA TGCGCCAGCAACAACCTGGGATTGAACACTGAAGCTTTCTTT.

The J gene is TRBJ1-5, the V gene TRBV7-8; D gene uncertain. Germline assignment: CDR1 SGHVS and CDR2 FQNEAQ. The CDR3 runs to 13 residues. Between the trimmed V and J ends, which lost 1 base and 5 bases, there was a span of 6 bases. Written as DNA, the CDR3 is TGTGCCAGCAGCTTAGGGCCAGATCAGCCCCAGCATTTT. Translation: CASSLGPDQPQHF.

This sequence joins TRBV10-3 and TRBJ1-1, with a possible D match to TRBD1 (5 bases). V was pared by 6 bases and J by 0 bases, with 8 bases between. Germline CDR1 is ENHRY and CDR2 is SYGVKD. CDR3 length equals 13 residues. This CDR3 reads CAIRDSMNTEAFF. CDR3 DNA sequence: TGTGCCATCAGAGACAGCATGAACACTGAAGCTTTCTTT.

A few counts support this clone. The chain uses TRBV4-1 and TRBJ1-2, with D unresolved. V lost 0 bases, J lost 4 bases, and 18 bases lay in between. Germline V CDR1 and CDR2: MGHRA, YSYEKL. This CDR3 is 17 amino acids long. The DNA of the CDR3 is TGCGCCAGCAGCCAAGATCATGTGAGTCAGGAAACCTATGGCTACACCTTC. Amino acid sequence: CASSQDHVSQETYGYTF.

This chain uses TRBV2 with TRBJ2-3, with D hard to call. The CDR3 extends over 11 amino acids. The V gene lost 4 bases and the J gene lost 6 bases, with 5 bases spanning the gap. The germline V gene encodes CDR1 SNHLY and CDR2 FYNNEI. The CDR3 loop reads CASSVVDTQYF. The CDR3 coding sequence is TGTGCCAGCAGTGTTGTGGATACGCAGTATTTT.

This rearrangement joins TRBV4-2 to TRBJ2-7; 12 positions agree with TRBD2. The CDR3 runs 17 residues. Germline CDR1 and CDR2: LGHNA and YNFKEQ. Trimming at V came to 0 bases and at J to 8 bases, leaving 11 bases not matched to a gene. The CDR3 loop is CASSQDFQTSGGPKQYF. The CDR3, as DNA: TGTGCCAGCAGCCAAGATTTTCAGACTAGCGGGGGACCCAAGCAGTACTTC.

This clone was counted a single time. V gene TRBV10-3 combines with J gene TRBJ2-2; the D gene is possibly TRBD2 (6 bases). CDR1 and CDR2 from the germline V gene are ENHRY and SYGVKD. Trimming left V 10 bases short and J 7 bases short, with 13 bases between. The CDR3 has 12 amino acids. The DNA for the CDR3 is TGTGCCACCGCCGGAGGGAACGGGGAGCTGTTTTTT. Residues: CATAGGNGELFF.

V gene TRBV5-6 combines with J gene TRBJ1-1, with 7 bases that match TRBD1. CDR1 and CDR2 from the germline V gene are SGHDT and YYEEEE. The CDR3 length is 15 residues. V was clipped by 4 bases and J by 1 base; unmatched bases: 7. In DNA, the CDR3 is TGTGCCAGCAGCCGCGTAACAGGGGCGAACACTGAAGCTTTCTTT. Translated, it gives CASSRVTGANTEAFF.

This clone was picked up one time. The chain is built from TRBV10-3 and TRBJ2-3, with 9 nucleotides matching TRBD2. Germline CDR1 and CDR2: ENHRY and SYGVKD. The CDR3 totals 14 residues. V gave up 7 bases and J gave up 3 bases; unmatched junction bases: 5. CDR3 residues: CAIKGGGATDTQYF. The CDR3 bases are TGTGCCATCAAAGGCGGGGGGGCGACAGATACGCAGTATTTT.

The DNA for the CDR3 is TGCGCCAGCAGCCCCCAGGGAAACGGAAATGAAAAACTGTTTTTT. Translated, it gives CASSPQGNGNEKLFF. The chain couples TRBV4-3 to TRBJ1-4, with a weak D call TRBD1 (5 bases). Germline-derived CDR1 and CDR2 are LGHNA and YSLEER. Trimming removed 4 bases from V and 5 bases from J, with 14 bases in between. This CDR3 spans 15 amino acids.

The chain joins TRBV6-6 to TRBJ2-7, with TRBD2 as a possible D gene (7 bases). Trimming took off 7 bases at V and 6 bases at J, with 19 bases between the two ends. The CDR3 runs 14 residues. Germline V gene lookup returns CDR1 MNHNY and CDR2 SVGAGI (reference sequence). The CDR3 here is CASTLDGGGGEQYF. The CDR3 coding sequence is TGTGCCAGCACCTTAGATGGGGGCGGGGGCGAGCAGTACTTC.

This clone has more than one count but fewer than ten. The chain has TRBV5-4 and TRBJ2-7; tentatively, D is TRBD1 (6 bases). Trimming took off 1 base at V and 5 bases at J, with 16 bases between the two ends. This CDR3 is 15 amino acids long. Germline assignment: CDR1 SGHNT and CDR2 YYREEE (reference sequence). The CDR3 nucleotides are TGTGCCAGCAGCTTGATAGACCAGGGGTTCCACGAGCAGTACTTC. This codes for CASSLIDQGFHEQYF.

The V call is TRBV2, the J call TRBJ2-3, with 8 nucleotides matching TRBD2. The ends lost 1 base at V and 7 bases at J; junction bases unmatched: 10. This CDR3 contains 16 residues. CDR1 SNHLY and CDR2 FYNNEI come from the germline V gene. The CDR3 spells CASSEEVRGGHNTQYF. The CDR3, as DNA: TGTGCCAGCAGTGAAGAGGTTCGGGGGGGCCACAATACGCAGTATTTT.

This chain connects TRBV7-2 to TRBJ1-2; D not certain. The CDR3 is 14 residues long. Trimming took off 1 base at V and 4 bases at J, with 10 bases between the two ends. Germline V gene lookup returns CDR1 SGHTA and CDR2 FQGNSA. This CDR3 reads CASSLGSASYGYTF. DNA of the CDR3: TGTGCCAGCAGCTTAGGTTCCGCCAGCTATGGCTACACCTTC.

The genes are TRBV29-1 and TRBJ1-1; the D gene is possibly TRBD1 (5 bases). Germline lookup yields CDR1 SQVTM and CDR2 ANQGSEA. Trimming stripped 7 bases from V and 0 bases from J, with 6 bases between. There are 11 residues in the CDR3. This CDR3 reads CSATVNTEAFF. The DNA for the CDR3 is TGCAGCGCGACAGTGAACACTGAAGCTTTCTTT.

The chain links TRBV6-5 to TRBJ2-5; 7 nucleotides align to TRBD2. The CDR3 is 15 amino acids. Germline V lookup: CDR1 MNHEY, CDR2 SVGAGI. The J segment lost 5 bases and the V segment lost 2 bases, leaving 8 bases of the junction unmatched. The CDR3 region is CASSYGGGVLETQYF. The CDR3 DNA reads TGTGCCAGCAGTTACGGTGGGGGGGTCCTTGAGACCCAGTACTTC.

The V call is TRBV7-3, the J call TRBJ2-1, with 7 bases identical to TRBD2. Germline lookup yields CDR1 SGHTA and CDR2 FQGTGA. The ends lost 2 bases at V and 0 bases at J; junction bases unmatched: 1. This CDR3 contains 15 residues. The CDR3 DNA reads as TGTGCCAGCAGCTTAGCGGGGGACTCCTACAATGAGCAGTTCTTC. Its protein product is CASSLAGDSYNEQFF.

CDR3 region: CASSYLTRGTDTQYF. The CDR3 nucleotides are TGTGCCAGCTCATACCTAACCCGGGGGACAGATACGCAGTATTTT. This chain uses TRBV18 with TRBJ2-3, with D maybe TRBD2 (6 bases). Trimming cost V 5 bases and J 3 bases, with 15 bases left between them. This CDR3 spans 15 amino acids. Germline assignment: CDR1 KGHSH and CDR2 LQKENI.

This chain links TRBV18 with TRBJ2-5, with TRBD1 matching over 9 bases. The CDR3 is 14 residues long. Germline CDR1 is KGHSH and CDR2 is LQKENI. Trimming at V came to 1 base and at J to 3 bases, leaving 0 bases not matched to a gene. In DNA, the CDR3 is TGTGCCAGCTCACCACGGACAGGGGAAGAGACCCAGTACTTC. Translated, it gives CASSPRTGEETQYF.

J is TRBJ1-4 and V is TRBV2; D call uncertain. The V end lost 3 bases, the J end lost 8 bases, and 7 bases lay between the germline ends. The germline V gene has CDR1 SNHLY and CDR2 FYNNEI. The CDR3 contains 12 residues. CDR3 sequence reads: CASSEGPEKLFF. CDR3 DNA: TGTGCCAGCAGTGAGGGCCCCGAAAAACTGTTTTTT.